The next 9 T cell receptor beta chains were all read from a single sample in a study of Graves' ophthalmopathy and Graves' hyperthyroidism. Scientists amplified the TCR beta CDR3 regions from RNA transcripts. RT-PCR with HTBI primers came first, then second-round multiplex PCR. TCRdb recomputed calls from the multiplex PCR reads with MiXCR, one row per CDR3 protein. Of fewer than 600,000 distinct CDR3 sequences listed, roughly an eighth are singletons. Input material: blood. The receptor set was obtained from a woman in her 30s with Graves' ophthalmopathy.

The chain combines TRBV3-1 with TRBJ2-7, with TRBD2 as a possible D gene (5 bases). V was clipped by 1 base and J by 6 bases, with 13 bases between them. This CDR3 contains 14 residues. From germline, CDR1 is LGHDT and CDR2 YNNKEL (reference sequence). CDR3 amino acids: CASSQGGRGGEQYF. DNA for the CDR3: TGTGCCAGCAGCCAAGGTGGGCGCGGAGGCGAGCAGTACTTC.

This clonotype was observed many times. Here the CDR3 reads CASSLVQGRETQYF. In nucleotides, the CDR3 is TGTGCCAGCAGCTTAGTACAGGGGCGAGAGACCCAGTACTTC. The chain links TRBV7-9 to TRBJ2-5; 7 bases line up with TRBD1. Germline assignment: CDR1 SEHNR and CDR2 FQNEAQ (reference sequence). J lost 4 bases, V lost 1 base, and 3 bases had no gene match. This CDR3 is built from 14 residues.

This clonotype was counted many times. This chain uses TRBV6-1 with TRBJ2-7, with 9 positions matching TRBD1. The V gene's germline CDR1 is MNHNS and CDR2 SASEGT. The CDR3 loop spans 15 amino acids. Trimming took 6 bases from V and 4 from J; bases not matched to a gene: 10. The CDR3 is CASSRPGTGRYEQYF. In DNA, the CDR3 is TGTGCCAGCAGCCGCCCCGGGACAGGGCGATACGAGCAGTACTTC.

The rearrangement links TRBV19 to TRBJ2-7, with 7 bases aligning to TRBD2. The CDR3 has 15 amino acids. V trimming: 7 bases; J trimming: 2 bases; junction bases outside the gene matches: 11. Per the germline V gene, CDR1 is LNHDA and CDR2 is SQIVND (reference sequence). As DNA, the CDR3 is TGTGCCAGTACTCCTGGCGGGGGTCGTGCCTACGAGCAGTACTTC. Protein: CASTPGGGRAYEQYF.

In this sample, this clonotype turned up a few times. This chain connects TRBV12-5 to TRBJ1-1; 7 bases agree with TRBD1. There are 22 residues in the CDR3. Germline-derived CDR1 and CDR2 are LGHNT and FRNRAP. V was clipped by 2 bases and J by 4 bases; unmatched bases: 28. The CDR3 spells CASGLTPTGTAQYRLEFTEAFF. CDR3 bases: TGTGCTAGTGGTTTGACACCAACCGGGACAGCCCAGTATAGGTTAGAATTCACTGAAGCTTTCTTT.

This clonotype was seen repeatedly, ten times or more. In DNA form, the CDR3 reads TGTGCCAGCAGATATCAGAACAATCAGCCCCAGCATTTT. This translates into CASRYQNNQPQHF. The V gene is TRBV12-3 or TRBV12-4, the J gene TRBJ1-5, with no clear D. CDR3 length: 13 residues. Trimming removed 6 bases at V and 3 bases at J, with 9 bases between.

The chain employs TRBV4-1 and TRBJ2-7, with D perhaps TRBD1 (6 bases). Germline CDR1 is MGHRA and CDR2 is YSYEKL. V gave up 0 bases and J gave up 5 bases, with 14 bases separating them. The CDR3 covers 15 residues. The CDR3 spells CASSQEEPRGDEQYF. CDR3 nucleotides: TGCGCCAGCAGCCAAGAGGAACCCAGGGGCGACGAGCAGTACTTC.

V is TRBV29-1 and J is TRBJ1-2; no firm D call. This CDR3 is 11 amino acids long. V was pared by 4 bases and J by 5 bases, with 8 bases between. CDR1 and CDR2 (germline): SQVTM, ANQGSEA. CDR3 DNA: TGCAGCGTTGGCCTCCCGTATGGCTACACCTTC. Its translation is CSVGLPYGYTF.

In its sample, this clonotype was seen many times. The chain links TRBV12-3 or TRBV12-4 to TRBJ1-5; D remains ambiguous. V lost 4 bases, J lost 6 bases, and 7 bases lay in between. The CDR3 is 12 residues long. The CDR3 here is CASSWVPQPQHF. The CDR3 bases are TGTGCCAGCAGTTGGGTCCCTCAGCCCCAGCATTTT.